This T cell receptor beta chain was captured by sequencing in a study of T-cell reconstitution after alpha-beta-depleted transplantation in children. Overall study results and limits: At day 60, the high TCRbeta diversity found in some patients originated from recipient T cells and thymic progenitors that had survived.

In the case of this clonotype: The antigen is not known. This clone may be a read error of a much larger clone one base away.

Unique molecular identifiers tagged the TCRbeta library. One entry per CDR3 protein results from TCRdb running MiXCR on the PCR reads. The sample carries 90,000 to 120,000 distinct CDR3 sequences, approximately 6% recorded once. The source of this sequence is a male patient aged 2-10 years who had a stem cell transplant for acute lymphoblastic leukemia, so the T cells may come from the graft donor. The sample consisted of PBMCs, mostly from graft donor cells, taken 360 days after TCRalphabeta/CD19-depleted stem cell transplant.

CDR3 region: CASSRQEAGELFF. The CDR3 nucleotides read TGTGCCAGCAGCCGACAGGAGGCCGGGGAGCTGTTTTTT. The chain combines TRBV12-3 or TRBV12-4 with TRBJ2-2, with a tentative D call TRBD1 (6 bases). This CDR3 region has 13 residues. Trimming removed 6 bases at V and 6 bases at J, with 11 bases between.